This TCR beta chain appears in the sequencing data of a study of shared clonotypes between healthy human individuals. Points from the study as a whole: Generation probabilities of non-shared clonotypes were lower (relative to those shared by all four donors).

CD45RO-negative cells were positively selected for CCR7, leaving out terminally differentiated effector memory CD45RA+ cells. Each sample came from a Caucasian adult donor living in Nashville, Tennessee. The DNA input per sorted-subset replicate PCR was about 190 ng, corresponding to tens of thousands of T cell genomes. Clones were sequenced by immunoSEQ multiplex PCR, and TCRdb holds only the in-frame ones, with some missing. Here the sample spans hundreds of thousands of clones, around 95% being singletons. This clone has only one observation. Its antigen remains unidentified. Sequencing was done on a sample of naive CD8+ T cells sorted from blood. The receptor's source is a woman aged 25-40 years in good health.

The CDR3 DNA sequence: TGTGCCAGCTCCGTACGGTCTAGCGATTACTCCTACGAGCAGTACTTC. Encoded protein: CASSVRSSDYSYEQYF. The V gene is TRBV18, the J gene TRBJ2-7, with D tentatively TRBD2 (6 bases). Germline V CDR1 and CDR2: KGHSH, LQKENI. V lost 6 bases and J lost 0, with 18 bases in between. The CDR3 has 16 residues.